This T cell receptor beta chain was observed in a study of blood T cell repertoires in COVID-19. Assay: immunoSEQ multiplex PCR; the TCRdb copy retains only in-frame clones and omits some. The repertoire holds about 130,000 clones, with around 70% as singletons. The V end lost 1 base, the J end lost 1 base, and 10 bases lay between the germline ends. The CDR3 loop spans 15 amino acids. Germline CDR1 is MGHRA and CDR2 is YSYEKL. The clonotype originates from a man aged 60-69 years with acute or convalescent COVID-19. Sequences were obtained from peripheral blood. This chain links TRBV4-1 with TRBJ1-1; maybe TRBD1 (6 bases). The CDR3 region has the DNA TGCGCCAGCAGCCAAGCGGCGACAGGGAACACTGAAGCTTTCTTT. It translates to CASSQAATGNTEAFF.